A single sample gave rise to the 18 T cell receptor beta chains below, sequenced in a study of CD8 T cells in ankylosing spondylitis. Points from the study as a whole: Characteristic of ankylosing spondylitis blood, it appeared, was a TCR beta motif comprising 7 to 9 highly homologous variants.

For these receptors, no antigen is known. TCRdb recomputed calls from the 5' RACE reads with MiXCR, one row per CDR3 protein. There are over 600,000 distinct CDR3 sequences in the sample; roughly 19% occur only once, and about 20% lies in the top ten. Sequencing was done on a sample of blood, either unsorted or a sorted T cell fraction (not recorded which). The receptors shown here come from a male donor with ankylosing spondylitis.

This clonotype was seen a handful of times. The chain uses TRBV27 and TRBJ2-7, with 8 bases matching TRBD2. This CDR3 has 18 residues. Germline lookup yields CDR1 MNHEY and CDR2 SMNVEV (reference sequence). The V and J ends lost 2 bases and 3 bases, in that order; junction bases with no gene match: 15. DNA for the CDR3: TGTGCCAGCAGTTTAACTCGCTCCGGGGGGGCCTTCAACTACGAGCAGTACTTC. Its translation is CASSLTRSGGAFNYEQYF.

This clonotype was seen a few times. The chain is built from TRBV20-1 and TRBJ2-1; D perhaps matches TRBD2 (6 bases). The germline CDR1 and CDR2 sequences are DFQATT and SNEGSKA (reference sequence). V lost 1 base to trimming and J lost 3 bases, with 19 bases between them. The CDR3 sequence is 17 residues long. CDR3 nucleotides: TGCAGTGCTAGAGGGTTCGGGAGCCTAGACCTCTACAATGAGCAGTTCTTC. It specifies CSARGFGSLDLYNEQFF.

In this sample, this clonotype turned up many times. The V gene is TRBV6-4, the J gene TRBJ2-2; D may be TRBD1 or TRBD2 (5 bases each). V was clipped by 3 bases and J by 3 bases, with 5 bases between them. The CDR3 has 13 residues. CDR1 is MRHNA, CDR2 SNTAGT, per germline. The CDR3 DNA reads TGTGCCAGCAGTGAGGGGGACACCGGGGAGCTGTTTTTT. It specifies CASSEGDTGELFF.

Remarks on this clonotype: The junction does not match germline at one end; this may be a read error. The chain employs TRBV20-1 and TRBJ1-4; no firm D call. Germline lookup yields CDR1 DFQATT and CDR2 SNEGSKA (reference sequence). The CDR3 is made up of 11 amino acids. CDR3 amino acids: CSARASQILLF. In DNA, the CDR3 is TGCAGTGCTAGAGCATCGCAGATTCTACTTTTT.

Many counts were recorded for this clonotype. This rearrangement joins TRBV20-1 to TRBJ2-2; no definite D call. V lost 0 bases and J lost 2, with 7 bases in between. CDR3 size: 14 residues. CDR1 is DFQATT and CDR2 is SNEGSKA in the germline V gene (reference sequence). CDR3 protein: CSARETPNTGELFF. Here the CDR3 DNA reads TGCAGTGCTAGAGAAACACCTAACACCGGGGAGCTGTTTTTT.

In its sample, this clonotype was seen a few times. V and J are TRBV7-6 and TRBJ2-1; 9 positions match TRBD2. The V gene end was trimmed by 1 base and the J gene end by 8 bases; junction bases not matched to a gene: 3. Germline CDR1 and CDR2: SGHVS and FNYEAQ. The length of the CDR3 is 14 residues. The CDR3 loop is CASSLVASGDEQFF. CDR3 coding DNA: TGTGCCAGCAGCTTAGTGGCTAGCGGGGATGAGCAGTTCTTC.

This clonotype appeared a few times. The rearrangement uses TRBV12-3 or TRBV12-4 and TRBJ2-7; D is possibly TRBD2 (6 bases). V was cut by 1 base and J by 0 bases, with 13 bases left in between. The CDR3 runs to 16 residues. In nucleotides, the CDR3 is TGTGCCAGCAGTTTAGGAGGGATCGGGAGCTCCTACGAGCAGTACTTC. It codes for CASSLGGIGSSYEQYF.

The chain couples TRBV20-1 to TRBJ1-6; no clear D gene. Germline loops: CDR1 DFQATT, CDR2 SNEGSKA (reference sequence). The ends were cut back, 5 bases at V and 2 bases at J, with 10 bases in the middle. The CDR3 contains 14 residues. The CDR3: CSASREAYNSPLHF. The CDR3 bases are TGCAGTGCTTCCCGGGAGGCCTATAATTCACCCCTCCACTTT.

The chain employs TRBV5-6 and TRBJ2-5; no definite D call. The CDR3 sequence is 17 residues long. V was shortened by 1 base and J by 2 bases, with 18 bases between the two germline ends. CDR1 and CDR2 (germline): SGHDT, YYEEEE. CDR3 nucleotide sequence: TGTGCCAGCAGCTTGTACCAAGCCCCAAAGACTCAAGAGACCCAGTACTTC. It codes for CASSLYQAPKTQETQYF.

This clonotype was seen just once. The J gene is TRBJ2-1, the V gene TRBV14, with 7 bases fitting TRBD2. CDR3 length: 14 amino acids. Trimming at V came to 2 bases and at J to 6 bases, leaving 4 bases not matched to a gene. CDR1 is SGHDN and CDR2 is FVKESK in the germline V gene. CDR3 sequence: CASSQRGGPNEQFF. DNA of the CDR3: TGTGCCAGCAGCCAACGGGGAGGGCCCAATGAGCAGTTCTTC.

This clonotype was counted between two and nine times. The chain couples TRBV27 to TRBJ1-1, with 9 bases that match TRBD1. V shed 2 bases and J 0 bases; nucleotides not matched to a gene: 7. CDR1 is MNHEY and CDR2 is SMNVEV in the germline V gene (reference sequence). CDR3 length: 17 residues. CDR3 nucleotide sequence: TGTGCCAGCAGTTTAACGCGGGACAGGGCGGTGAACACTGAAGCTTTCTTT. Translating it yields CASSLTRDRAVNTEAFF.

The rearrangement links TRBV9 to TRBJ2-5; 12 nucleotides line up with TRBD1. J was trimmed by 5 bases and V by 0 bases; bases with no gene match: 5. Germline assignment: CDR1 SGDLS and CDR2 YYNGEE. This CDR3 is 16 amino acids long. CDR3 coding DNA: TGTGCCAGCAGCGTAGCGGGGACAGGGGGCCGGGAGACCCAGTACTTC. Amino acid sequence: CASSVAGTGGRETQYF.

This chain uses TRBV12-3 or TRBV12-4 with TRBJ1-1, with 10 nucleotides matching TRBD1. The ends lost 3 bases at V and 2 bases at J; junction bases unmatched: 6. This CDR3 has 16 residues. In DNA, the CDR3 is TGTGCCAGCAGTTTTGGGGACAGGGGACGTAACACTGAAGCTTTCTTT. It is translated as CASSFGDRGRNTEAFF.

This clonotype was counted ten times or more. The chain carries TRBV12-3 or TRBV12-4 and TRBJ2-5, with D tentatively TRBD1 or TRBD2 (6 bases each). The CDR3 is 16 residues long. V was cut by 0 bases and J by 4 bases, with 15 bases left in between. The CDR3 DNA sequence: TGTGCCAGCAGTTTAGCGGGTGGGGGGCGGGGAGAGACCCAGTACTTC. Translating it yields CASSLAGGGRGETQYF.

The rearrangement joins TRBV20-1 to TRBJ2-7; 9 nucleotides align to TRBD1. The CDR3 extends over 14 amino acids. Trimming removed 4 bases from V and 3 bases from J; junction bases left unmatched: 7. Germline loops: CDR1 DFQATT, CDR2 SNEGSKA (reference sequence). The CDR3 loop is CSATPTGGRYEQYF. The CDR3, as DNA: TGCAGTGCTACACCGACAGGGGGTCGCTACGAGCAGTACTTC.

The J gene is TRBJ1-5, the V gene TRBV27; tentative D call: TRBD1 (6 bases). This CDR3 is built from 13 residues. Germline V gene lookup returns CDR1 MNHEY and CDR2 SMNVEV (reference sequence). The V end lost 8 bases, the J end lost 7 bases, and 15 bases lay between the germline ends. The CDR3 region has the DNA TGTGCCAGCTCCCCGGGGGCAGTCCAGCCCCAGCATTTT. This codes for CASSPGAVQPQHF.

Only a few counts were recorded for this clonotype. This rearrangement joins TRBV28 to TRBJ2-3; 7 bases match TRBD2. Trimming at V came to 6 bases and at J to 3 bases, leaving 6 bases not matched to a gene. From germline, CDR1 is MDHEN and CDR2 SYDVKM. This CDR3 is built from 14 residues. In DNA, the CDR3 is TGTGCCAGCAGGGGGAGGGAGGGGACAGATACGCAGTATTTT. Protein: CASRGREGTDTQYF.

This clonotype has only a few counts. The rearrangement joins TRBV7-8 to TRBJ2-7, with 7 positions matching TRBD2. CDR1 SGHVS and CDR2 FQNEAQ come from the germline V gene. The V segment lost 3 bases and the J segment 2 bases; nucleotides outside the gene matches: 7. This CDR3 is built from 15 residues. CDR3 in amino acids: CASSFSGLEPYEQYF. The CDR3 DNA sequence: TGTGCCAGCAGCTTTAGCGGGCTTGAACCCTACGAGCAGTACTTC.